A selection of T cell receptor beta chains follows, all from one sample in a study of T cells in Graves' hyperthyroidism and ophthalmopathy. One entry per CDR3 protein, called by TCRdb with MiXCR from the multiplex PCR reads. This sample yields fewer than 450,000 distinct CDR3 sequences, of which nearly 15% are seen a single time; roughly 19% belongs to the top ten. Sequencing was performed on blood. The receptors were gathered from a woman aged 60-75 years with Graves' ophthalmopathy. CDR3s include the opening cysteine and the closing phenylalanine or tryptophan. Some rows have no size entry. The others give once, few or many, or a class for an expanded clone.

CDR3,V,size
CASSLGGLEEFSPLHF,TRBV7-9,few
CASTRGGSSGANVLTF,TRBV28,-
CASSVGFQPQHF,TRBV6-2/TRBV6-3,-
CASSTQDSQETQYF,TRBV28,many
CASRGSGRDADTQYF,TRBV27,many
CATRAAGPYNEQFF,TRBV27,many
CAPDPWAAAWWANVLTF,TRBV28,few
CASSFRLDIQSYNEQFF,TRBV12-3/TRBV12-4,-
CASSLQQGRTFF,TRBV3-1,many
CASSLMAGGGTDTQYF,TRBV7-3,-
CASRPTMTEERSYEQYF,TRBV28,many
CASSGSGPGTDTQYF,TRBV9,-
CASSPSLGQPKEQYF,TRBV7-7,few
CASRQASGGSYEQYF,TRBV12-3/TRBV12-4,many
CASSERPGQGNEKLFF,TRBV7-2,many
CASSPPSGRVNEQFF,TRBV18,many
CASGIGDYEQYF,TRBV5-1,once
CASSLDRPNTGELFF,TRBV7-6,-
CASSPGQTNTGELFF,TRBV5-1,-
CASSYPTGGVETQYF,TRBV6-2/TRBV6-3,many
CASSFGDGANVLTF,TRBV28,-
CASSLAPPGPYEQYF,TRBV12-3/TRBV12-4,many
CASSFREQNNEQFF,TRBV7-9,many
CASSYSGGRSNSPLHF,TRBV6-2/TRBV6-3,-
CASGRTSGRGADTQYF,TRBV6-1,many
CASSLDSKTGNTIYF,TRBV5-1,-
CASSLRTVGPTDTQYF,TRBV3-1,-
CASTPGQGTAGPYNEQFF,TRBV12-3/TRBV12-4,many
CASSSIQGGTEAFF,TRBV5-4,-
CASSSNDRGREQFF,TRBV27,few
CSARALGSLNEQFF,TRBV20-1,-
CASSQGDYNQPQHF,TRBV3-1,few
CASQRAGEYEQYF,TRBV12-3/TRBV12-4,many
CAWSVRTLEGEQYF,TRBV30,many
CASETSGRGEQYF,TRBV5-1,-
CASSSLREGYNEQFF,TRBV7-9,few
CASSLVGLAGGHEQFF,TRBV7-2,-
CASSFLQGGTDTQYF,TRBV12-3/TRBV12-4,-
CATSSPDRVGTDTQYF,TRBV15,-
CAWTAGTATEAFF,TRBV30,many
CASSFVNTEAFF,TRBV12-3/TRBV12-4,many
CASRRGTSGEQFF,TRBV11-1,many
CASLRTGSSNEQFF,TRBV28,-
CASSWKGIPYEQYF,TRBV3-1,many
CASSPQLAELNNEQFF,TRBV18,few
CASSQTAGGTDTQYF,TRBV7-2,few
CATSDLQAGGPIGELFF,TRBV24-1,-
CASSNDRVGSYNEQFF,TRBV5-1,many
CASSYGPGLAGGLEQFF,TRBV6-6,many
CASRHDSGETQYF,TRBV28,many
CASSITTATYEQYF,TRBV19,few
CASSLRDGSRNSPLHF,TRBV28,-
CSARDSLTGTSYEQYF,TRBV20-1,many
CASSQVGSSYNEQFF,TRBV4-2,-
CASSGGKYEQYF,TRBV25-1,few
CASSRRDRVTEAFF,TRBV28,many
CASRTSRSDTQYF,TRBV5-1,many